Following are 14 T cell receptor beta chains from one sample sequenced in a study of shared clonotypes between healthy human individuals. The repertoire was sequenced with immunoSEQ multiplex PCR; TCRdb's copy has only in-frame clones and lacks some. The table records under 1 million clones, 85% to 95% of them present only once. Naive CD8 cells were CD45RO-negative, positively selected for CCR7, excluding terminally differentiated effector memory CD45RA+ cells. Specimen: naive CD8+ T cells sorted from blood. These receptors were taken from a man aged 25 to 40 in good health.

The J gene is TRBJ2-7, the V gene TRBV9; D is perhaps TRBD2 (5 bases). This CDR3 comprises 16 residues. V was pared by 4 bases and J by 2 bases, with 19 bases between. The germline V gene has CDR1 SGDLS and CDR2 YYNGEE. The CDR3 sequence: CASSPEGRNNTYEQYF. In DNA, the CDR3 is TGTGCCAGCAGCCCAGAGGGCAGAAACAATACCTACGAGCAGTACTTC.

This chain connects TRBV4-1 to TRBJ2-7; D ambiguous. Germline CDR1 MGHRA, CDR2 YSYEKL. Trimming pared 6 bases from V and 5 bases from J, leaving 11 bases between. The CDR3 contains 12 residues. Here the CDR3 DNA reads TGCGCCAGCAGGTCCGGGCACGACGAGCAGTACTTC. This encodes CASRSGHDEQYF.

The chain carries TRBV7-2 and TRBJ2-1; 7 positions agree with TRBD2. The CDR3 is made up of 15 amino acids. CDR1 is SGHTA and CDR2 is FQGNSA in the germline V gene. After removal of 8 bases from V and 3 bases from J, the junction contained 10 bases not matched to a gene. CDR3 coding DNA: TGTGCCAGCTTTGGAGCGGGGACCTACTACAATGAGCAGTTCTTC. Translated, it gives CASFGAGTYYNEQFF.

For the CDR3, the DNA is TGCAGCGTTGCAGGGCTTGAAGAGACCCAGTACTTC. This translates into CSVAGLEETQYF. The chain recombines TRBV29-1 with TRBJ2-5; D might be TRBD1 (5 bases). Trimming took off 4 bases at V and 3 bases at J, with 9 bases between the two ends. Germline V gene lookup returns CDR1 SQVTM and CDR2 ANQGSEA. There are 12 residues in the CDR3.

The chain combines TRBV10-3 with TRBJ2-7; 8 nucleotides match TRBD1. The CDR3 is 14 residues long. The V gene end was trimmed by 11 bases and the J gene end by 2 bases; junction bases not matched to a gene: 11. Germline values: CDR1 ENHRY, CDR2 SYGVKD. This CDR3 reads CASTGTGGPYEQYF. In DNA, the CDR3 is TGTGCCTCTACTGGAACAGGGGGTCCCTACGAGCAGTACTTC.

This chain connects TRBV7-9 to TRBJ2-5; 9 bases match TRBD1. The CDR3 spans 16 residues. Germline lookup yields CDR1 SEHNR and CDR2 FQNEAQ (reference sequence). The V and J ends lost 5 bases and 5 bases, in that order; junction bases with no gene match: 12. As DNA, the CDR3 is TGTGCCAGCAGCCTAAAGGGACAGGGAGGATCGGAGACCCAGTACTTC. It translates to CASSLKGQGGSETQYF.

The chain recombines TRBV9 with TRBJ1-2; no definite D call. CDR1 SGDLS and CDR2 YYNGEE come from the germline V gene. The CDR3 totals 13 residues. With 3 bases removed from V and 4 bases from J, the gap between germline ends came to 10 bases. The CDR3 loop is CASSDSPAYGYTF. CDR3 coding DNA: TGTGCCAGCAGCGACTCCCCGGCCTATGGCTACACCTTC.

A word on this clone: The sample contains more than one DNA sequence encoding this CDR3. The chain carries TRBV5-1 and TRBJ2-5, with 7 nucleotides matching TRBD1. Per the germline V gene, CDR1 is SGHRS and CDR2 is YFSETQ. The junction had 2 bases not matched to a gene; V was cut back by 2 bases and J by 1 base. The CDR3 contains 14 residues. Here the CDR3 reads CASSLQGPQETQYF. The DNA of the CDR3 is TGCGCCAGCAGCTTACAGGGGCCCCAAGAGACCCAGTACTTC.

This chain joins TRBV2 and TRBJ1-5; the D is unclear. Germline CDR1 and CDR2: SNHLY and FYNNEI. V was pared by 7 bases and J by 5 bases, with 9 bases between. CDR3 length equals 12 residues. CDR3 DNA sequence: TGTGCCAGCATGATAGGTGATCAGCCCCAGCATTTT. The encoded protein is CASMIGDQPQHF.

The chain couples TRBV5-6 to TRBJ2-7; D not certain. V was shortened by 4 bases and J by 6 bases, with 11 bases between the two germline ends. Germline lookup yields CDR1 SGHDT and CDR2 YYEEEE. This CDR3 contains 12 residues. The DNA for the CDR3 is TGTGCCAGCAGCAGGTCCAGGACCGAGCAGTACTTC. Protein product: CASSRSRTEQYF.

The genes are TRBV6-5 and TRBJ2-2; no firm D call. V gave up 10 bases and J gave up 7 bases, with 13 bases separating them. The germline V gene encodes CDR1 MNHEY and CDR2 SVGAGI. The CDR3 runs to 12 residues. Here the CDR3 DNA reads TGTGCCACCTCCCGCCGGCACGGGGAGCTGTTTTTT. As protein: CATSRRHGELFF.

V gene TRBV7-2 combines with J gene TRBJ2-3; unclear D gene. Germline V gene lookup returns CDR1 SGHTA and CDR2 FQGNSA. The germline V and J ends were trimmed by 3 bases and 6 bases, with 7 bases remaining between them. This CDR3 is built from 12 residues. The CDR3 bases are TGTGCCAGCAGCTTCTTTGCGGATACGCAGTATTTT. The encoded protein is CASSFFADTQYF.

V is TRBV19 and J is TRBJ2-3; 9 bases fit TRBD2. CDR3 length: 16 amino acids. The V and J ends lost 3 bases and 2 bases, in that order; junction bases with no gene match: 6. Germline values: CDR1 LNHDA, CDR2 SQIVND (reference sequence). Here the CDR3 reads CASSIASGDPTDTQYF. CDR3 in DNA: TGTGCCAGTAGTATTGCTAGCGGGGACCCCACAGATACGCAGTATTTT.

Points on this clone: The sample holds other DNA sequences that translate to the same CDR3. This chain uses TRBV6-1 with TRBJ2-7; TRBD1 matches at 11 bases. V was clipped by 3 bases and J by 4 bases; unmatched bases: 2. Germline V gene lookup returns CDR1 MNHNS and CDR2 SASEGT. The CDR3 consists of 14 residues. CDR3 DNA: TGTGCCAGCAGTGACGGACAGGGGGCGTACGAGCAGTACTTC. Translated, it gives CASSDGQGAYEQYF.